This T cell receptor (beta chain) was identified in a study of identical twins. Study-wide findings and caveats: Analyses based on zero insertions could be partly confounded by invariant MAIT and iNKT cells. With abundant cord blood beta clonotypes, insertions were fewer; memory repertoires showed no such pattern. Out-of-frame alpha sequences common to twins were enriched for low generation probability.

TCRdb used MiXCR to reprocess the 5' RACE reads, holding one entry per CDR3 protein. The table lists 410,000 or so distinct CDR3 sequences, 18% of them singletons. The sample holds many counts of this clonotype. What it recognizes is unknown. All donors comprised healthy Caucasians. Sequenced sample: naive T cells sorted from blood. The sequence was collected from a man aged 50 to 59 in good health.

CDR3 sequence reads: CASSVNEGETQYF. In DNA, the CDR3 is TGTGCCAGCAGTGTGAATGAGGGAGAGACCCAGTACTTC. The rearrangement links TRBV6-4 to TRBJ2-5; perhaps TRBD2 as D (5 bases). The CDR3 runs 13 residues. Trimming took off 4 bases at V and 4 bases at J, with 10 bases between the two ends. Germline CDR1 reads MRHNA; CDR2 reads SNTAGT.